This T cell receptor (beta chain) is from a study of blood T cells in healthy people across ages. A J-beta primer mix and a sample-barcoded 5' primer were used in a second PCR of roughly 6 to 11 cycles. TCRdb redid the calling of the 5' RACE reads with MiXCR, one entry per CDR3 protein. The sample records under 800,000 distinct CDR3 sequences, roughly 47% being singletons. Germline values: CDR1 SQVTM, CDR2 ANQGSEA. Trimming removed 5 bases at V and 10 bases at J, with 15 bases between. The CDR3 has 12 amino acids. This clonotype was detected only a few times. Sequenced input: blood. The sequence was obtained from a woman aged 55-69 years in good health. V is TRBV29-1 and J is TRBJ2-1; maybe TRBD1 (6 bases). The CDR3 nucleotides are TGCAGCGTTAACAGGGACGATTCCGAGCAGTTCTTC. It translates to CSVNRDDSEQFF.